This TCR beta chain stems from a study of low-dose radiotherapy and immunotherapy resistance in tumors. This clonotype was counted many times. V shed 3 bases and J shed 0 bases, with 11 bases lying between them. The germline V gene encodes CDR1 LNHDA and CDR2 SQIVND (reference sequence). There are 15 residues in the CDR3. With TRAV- and TRBV-specific primers, first-strand cDNA was made, covering the alpha and beta chains. Using a constant-region primer together with a V-primer adapter, TCRs were subjected to around 22 PCR cycles of amplification. TCRdb redid the calling of the reads with MiXCR, one entry per CDR3 protein. Of around 99,000 distinct CDR3 sequences in the sample, 9.4% were seen once. Time point noted: before trial treatment. Low-dose radiotherapy, low-dose cyclophosphamide, aspirin, ipilimumab and nivolumab were all given to the donors.

The receptor was derived from a male donor with prostate cancer. Sample: PBMCs, taken before treatment. The chain uses TRBV19 and TRBJ1-1; unclear D gene. CDR3: CASSIATTMNTEAFF. Here the CDR3 DNA reads TGTGCCAGTAGTATCGCCACCACGATGAACACTGAAGCTTTCTTT.